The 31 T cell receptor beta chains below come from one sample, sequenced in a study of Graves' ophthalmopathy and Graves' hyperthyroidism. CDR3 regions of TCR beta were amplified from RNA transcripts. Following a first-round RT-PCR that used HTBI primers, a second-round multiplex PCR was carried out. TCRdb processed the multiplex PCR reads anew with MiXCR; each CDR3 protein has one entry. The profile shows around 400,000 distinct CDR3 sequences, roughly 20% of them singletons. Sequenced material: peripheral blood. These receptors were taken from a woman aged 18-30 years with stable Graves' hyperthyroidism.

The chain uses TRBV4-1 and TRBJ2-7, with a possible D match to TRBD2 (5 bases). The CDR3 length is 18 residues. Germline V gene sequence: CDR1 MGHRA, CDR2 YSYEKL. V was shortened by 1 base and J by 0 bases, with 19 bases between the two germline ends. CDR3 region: CASSQVYPPTGNSYEQYF. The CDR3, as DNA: TGCGCCAGCAGCCAAGTTTACCCCCCAACGGGGAACTCCTACGAGCAGTACTTC.

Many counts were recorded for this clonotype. The CDR3 DNA reads TGTGCCAGCAGCCCACGCCGCGGGGACACCGGGGAGCTGTTTTTT. It specifies CASSPRRGDTGELFF. V and J are TRBV7-2 and TRBJ2-2; tentative D call: TRBD2 (6 bases). V was pared by 5 bases and J by 3 bases, with 13 bases between. The CDR3 length is 15 residues. Germline V lookup: CDR1 SGHTA, CDR2 FQGNSA. Drawing the rest from reference TRBV7-2 and TRBJ2-2, the complete variable domain is GAGVSQSPSNKVTEKGKDVELRCDPISGHTALYWYRQSLGQGLEFLIYFQGNSAPDKSGLPSDRFSAERTGGSVSTLTIQRTQQEDSAVYLCASSPRRGDTGELFFGEGSRLTVL.

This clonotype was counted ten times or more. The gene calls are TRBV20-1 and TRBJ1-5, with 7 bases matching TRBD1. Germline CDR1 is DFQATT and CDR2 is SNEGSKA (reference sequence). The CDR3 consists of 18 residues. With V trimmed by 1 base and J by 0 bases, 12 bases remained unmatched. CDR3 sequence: CSARATGQKVYSNQPQHF. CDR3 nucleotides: TGCAGTGCTAGAGCCACGGGACAGAAAGTATATAGCAATCAGCCCCAGCATTTT.

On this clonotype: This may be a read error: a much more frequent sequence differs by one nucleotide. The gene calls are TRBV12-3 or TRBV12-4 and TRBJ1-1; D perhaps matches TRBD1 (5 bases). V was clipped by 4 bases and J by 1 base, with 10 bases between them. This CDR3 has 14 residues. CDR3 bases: TGTGCCAGCAGTTCGGACATCTGGAACACTGAAGCTTTCTTT. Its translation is CASSSDIWNTEAFF.

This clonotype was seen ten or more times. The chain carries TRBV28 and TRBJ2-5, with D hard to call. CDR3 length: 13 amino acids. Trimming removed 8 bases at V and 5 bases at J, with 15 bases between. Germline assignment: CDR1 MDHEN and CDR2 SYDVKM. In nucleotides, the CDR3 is TGTGCCAGCTCCTTGAGGTACCGGGAGACCCAGTACTTC. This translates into CASSLRYRETQYF.

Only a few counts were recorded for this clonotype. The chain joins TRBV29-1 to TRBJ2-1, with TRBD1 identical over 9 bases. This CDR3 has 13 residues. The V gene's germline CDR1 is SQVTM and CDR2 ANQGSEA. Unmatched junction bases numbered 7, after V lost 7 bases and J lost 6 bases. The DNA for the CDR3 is TGCAGCGGTGACAGGGGGAGTCCCAATGAGCAGTTCTTC. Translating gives CSGDRGSPNEQFF.

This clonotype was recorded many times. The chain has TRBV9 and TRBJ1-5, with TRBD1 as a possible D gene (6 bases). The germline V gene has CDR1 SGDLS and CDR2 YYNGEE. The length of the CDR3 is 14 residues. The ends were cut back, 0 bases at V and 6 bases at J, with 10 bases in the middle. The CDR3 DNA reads TGTGCCAGCAGCGTAGACGCACAGGGTCAGCCCCAGCATTTT. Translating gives CASSVDAQGQPQHF.

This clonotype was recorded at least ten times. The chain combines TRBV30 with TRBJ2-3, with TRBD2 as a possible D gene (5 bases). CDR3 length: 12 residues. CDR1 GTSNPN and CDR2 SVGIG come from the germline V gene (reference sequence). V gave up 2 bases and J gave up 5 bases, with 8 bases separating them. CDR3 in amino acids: CAWSKGRDTQYF. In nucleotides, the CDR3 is TGTGCCTGGAGTAAAGGGAGAGATACGCAGTATTTT.

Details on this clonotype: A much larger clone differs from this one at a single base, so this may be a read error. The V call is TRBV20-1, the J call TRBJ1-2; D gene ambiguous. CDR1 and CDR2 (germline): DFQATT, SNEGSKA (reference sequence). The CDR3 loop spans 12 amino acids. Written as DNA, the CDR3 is TGCAGTGCTACCGACATCTACTATGGCTACGCCTTC. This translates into CSATDIYYGYAF.

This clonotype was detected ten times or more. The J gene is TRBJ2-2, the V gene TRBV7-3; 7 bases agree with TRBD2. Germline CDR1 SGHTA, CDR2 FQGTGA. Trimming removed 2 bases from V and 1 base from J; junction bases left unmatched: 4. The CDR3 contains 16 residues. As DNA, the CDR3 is TGTGCCAGCAGCTTAGGACCTAGCGGGAACACCGGGGAGCTGTTTTTT. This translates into CASSLGPSGNTGELFF.

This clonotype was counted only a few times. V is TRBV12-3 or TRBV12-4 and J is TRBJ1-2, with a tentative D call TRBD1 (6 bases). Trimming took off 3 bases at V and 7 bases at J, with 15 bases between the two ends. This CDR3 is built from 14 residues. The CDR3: CASSFPLLGAGYTF. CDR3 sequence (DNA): TGTGCCAGCAGTTTCCCACTCTTGGGGGCTGGCTACACCTTC.

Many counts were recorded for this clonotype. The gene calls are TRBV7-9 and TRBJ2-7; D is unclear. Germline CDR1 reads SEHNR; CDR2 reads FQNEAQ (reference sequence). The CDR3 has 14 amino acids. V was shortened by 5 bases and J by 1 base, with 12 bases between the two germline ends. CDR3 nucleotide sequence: TGTGCCAGCAGCAACCTACGGAATTCCTACGAGCAGTACTTC. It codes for CASSNLRNSYEQYF. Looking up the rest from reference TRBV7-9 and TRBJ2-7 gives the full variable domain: DTGVSQNPRHKITKRGQNVTFRCDPISEHNRLYWYRQTLGQGPEFLTYFQNEAQLEKSRLLSDRFSAERPKGSFSTLEIQRTEQGDSAMYLCASSNLRNSYEQYFGPGTRLTVT.

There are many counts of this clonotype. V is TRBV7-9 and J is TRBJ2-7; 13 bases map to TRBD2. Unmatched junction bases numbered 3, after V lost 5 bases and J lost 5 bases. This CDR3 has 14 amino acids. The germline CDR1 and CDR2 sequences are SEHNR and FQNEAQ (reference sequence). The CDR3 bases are TGTGCCAGCAGCGAAGGACTAGCGGGAGACGAGCAGTACTTC. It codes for CASSEGLAGDEQYF.

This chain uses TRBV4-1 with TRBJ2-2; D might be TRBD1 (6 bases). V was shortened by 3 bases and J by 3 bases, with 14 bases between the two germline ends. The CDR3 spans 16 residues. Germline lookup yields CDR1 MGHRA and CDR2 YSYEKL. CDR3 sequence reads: CASSQEQGWDTGELFF. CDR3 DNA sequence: TGCGCCAGCAGCCAGGAACAGGGATGGGACACCGGGGAGCTGTTTTTT.

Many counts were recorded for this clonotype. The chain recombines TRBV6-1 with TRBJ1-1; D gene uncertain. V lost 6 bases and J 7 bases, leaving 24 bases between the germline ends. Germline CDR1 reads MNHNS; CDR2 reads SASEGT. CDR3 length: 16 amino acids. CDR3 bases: TGTGCCAGCAGCGTAGCCCTACGGGGAGGAACGTTTGAAGCTTTCTTT. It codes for CASSVALRGGTFEAFF.

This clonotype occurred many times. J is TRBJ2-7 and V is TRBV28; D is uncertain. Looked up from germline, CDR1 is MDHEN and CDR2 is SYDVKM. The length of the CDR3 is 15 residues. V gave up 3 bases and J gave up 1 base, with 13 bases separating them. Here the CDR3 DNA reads TGTGCCAGCAGTTTGGATTCGTTCGTATCCTACGAGCAGTACTTC. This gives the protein CASSLDSFVSYEQYF.

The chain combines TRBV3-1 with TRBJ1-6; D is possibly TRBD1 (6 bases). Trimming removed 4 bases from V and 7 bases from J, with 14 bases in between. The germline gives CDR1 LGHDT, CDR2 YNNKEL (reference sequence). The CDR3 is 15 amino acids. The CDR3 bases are TGTGCCAGCAGCCCCTACAGGGCTGGAAATTCACCCCTCCACTTT. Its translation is CASSPYRAGNSPLHF. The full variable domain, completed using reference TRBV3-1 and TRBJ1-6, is DTAVSQTPKYLVTQMGNDKSIKCEQNLGHDTMYWYKQDSKKFLKIMFSYNNKELIINETVPNRFSPKSPDKAHLNLHINSLELGDSAVYFCASSPYRAGNSPLHFGNGTRLTVT.

CDR3 protein: CASRPRVLETQYF. DNA for the CDR3: TGTGCCAGCAGGCCCAGGGTCCTGGAGACCCAGTACTTC. The gene calls are TRBV7-8 and TRBJ2-5; D is possibly TRBD1 (5 bases). This CDR3 spans 13 amino acids. Germline CDR1 reads SGHVS; CDR2 reads FQNEAQ. The V end lost 6 bases, the J end lost 5 bases, and 13 bases lay between the germline ends. Full variable domain (remainder filled in from reference TRBV7-8 and TRBJ2-5): GAGVSQSPRYKVAKRGQDVALRCDPISGHVSLFWYQQALGQGPEFLTYFQNEAQLDKSGLPSDRFFAERPEGSVSTLKIQRTQQEDSAVYLCASRPRVLETQYFGPGTRLLVL.

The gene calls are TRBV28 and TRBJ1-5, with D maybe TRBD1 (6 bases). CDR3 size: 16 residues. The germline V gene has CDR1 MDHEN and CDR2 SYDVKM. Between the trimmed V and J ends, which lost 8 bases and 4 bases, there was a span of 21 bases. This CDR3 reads CASRTPGQMANQPQHF. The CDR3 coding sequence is TGTGCCAGCCGTACTCCGGGACAAATGGCGAATCAGCCCCAGCATTTT. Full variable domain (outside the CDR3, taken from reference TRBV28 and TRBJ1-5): DVKVTQSSRYLVKRTGEKVFLECVQDMDHENMFWYRQDPGLGLRLIYFSYDVKMKEKGDIPEGYSVSREKKERFSLILESASTNQTSMYLCASRTPGQMANQPQHFGDGTRLSIL.

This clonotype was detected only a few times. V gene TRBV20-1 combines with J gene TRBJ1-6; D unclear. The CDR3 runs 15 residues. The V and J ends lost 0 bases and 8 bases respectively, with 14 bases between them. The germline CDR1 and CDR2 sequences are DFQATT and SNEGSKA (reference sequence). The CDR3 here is CSARDAGTADSPLHF. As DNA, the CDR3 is TGCAGTGCTAGAGATGCCGGTACAGCTGATTCACCCCTCCACTTT.

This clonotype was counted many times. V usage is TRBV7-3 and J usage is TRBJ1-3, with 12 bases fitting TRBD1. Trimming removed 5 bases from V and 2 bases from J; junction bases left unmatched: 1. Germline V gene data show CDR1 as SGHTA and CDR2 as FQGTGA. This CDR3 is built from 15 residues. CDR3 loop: CASSRDRGPGNTIYF. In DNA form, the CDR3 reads TGTGCCAGCAGCCGGGACAGGGGGCCTGGAAACACCATATATTTT.

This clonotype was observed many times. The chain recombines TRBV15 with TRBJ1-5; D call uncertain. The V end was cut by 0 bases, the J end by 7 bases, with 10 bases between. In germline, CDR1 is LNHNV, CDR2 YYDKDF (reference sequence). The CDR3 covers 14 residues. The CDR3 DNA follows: TGTGCCACCAGCAGAGATGGGTGGGGACAGCCCCAGCATTTT. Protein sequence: CATSRDGWGQPQHF.

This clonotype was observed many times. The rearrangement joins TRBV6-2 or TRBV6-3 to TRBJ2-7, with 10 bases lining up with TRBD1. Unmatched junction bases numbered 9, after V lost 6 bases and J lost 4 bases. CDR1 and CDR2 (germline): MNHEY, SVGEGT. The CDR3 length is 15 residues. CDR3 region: CASRQGTGVFYEQYF. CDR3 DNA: TGTGCCAGCAGGCAGGGGACAGGGGTGTTTTACGAGCAGTACTTC.

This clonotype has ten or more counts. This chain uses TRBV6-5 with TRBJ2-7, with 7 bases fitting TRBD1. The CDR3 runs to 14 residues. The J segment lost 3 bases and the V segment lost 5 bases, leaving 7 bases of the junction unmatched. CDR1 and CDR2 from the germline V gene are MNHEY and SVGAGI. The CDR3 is CASSIGTDYYEQYF. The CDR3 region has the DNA TGTGCCAGCAGTATCGGGACAGACTACTACGAGCAGTACTTC.

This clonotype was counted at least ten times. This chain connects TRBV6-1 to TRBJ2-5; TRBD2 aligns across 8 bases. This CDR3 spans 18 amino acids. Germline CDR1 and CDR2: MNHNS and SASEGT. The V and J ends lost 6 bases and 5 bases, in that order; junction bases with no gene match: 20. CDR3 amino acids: CASRKDDWTSSVWETQYF. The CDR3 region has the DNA TGTGCCAGCAGGAAAGATGATTGGACTAGCTCTGTGTGGGAGACCCAGTACTTC.

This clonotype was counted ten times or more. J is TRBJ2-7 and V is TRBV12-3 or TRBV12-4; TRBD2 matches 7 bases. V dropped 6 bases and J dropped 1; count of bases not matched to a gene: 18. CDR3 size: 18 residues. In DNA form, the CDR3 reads TGTGCCAGCAGCCAAACCAACCCCCCAGCGGGGAAATCCTACGAGCAGTACTTC. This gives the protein CASSQTNPPAGKSYEQYF.

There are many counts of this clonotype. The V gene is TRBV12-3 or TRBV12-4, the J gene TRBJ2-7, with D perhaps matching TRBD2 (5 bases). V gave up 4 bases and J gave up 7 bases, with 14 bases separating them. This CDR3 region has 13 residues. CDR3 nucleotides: TGTGCCAGCAGTTCGGGGTCCCGGGGAGAGCAGTACTTC. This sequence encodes CASSSGSRGEQYF.

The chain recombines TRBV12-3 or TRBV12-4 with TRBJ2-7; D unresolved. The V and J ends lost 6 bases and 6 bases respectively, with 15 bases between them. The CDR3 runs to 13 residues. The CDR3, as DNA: TGTGCCAGCAGCTGGGGTTATCTACCCGAGCAGTACTTC. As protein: CASSWGYLPEQYF.

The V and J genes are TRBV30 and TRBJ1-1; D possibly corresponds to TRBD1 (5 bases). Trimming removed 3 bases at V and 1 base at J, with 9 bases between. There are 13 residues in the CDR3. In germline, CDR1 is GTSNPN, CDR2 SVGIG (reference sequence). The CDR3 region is CAWSLDRNTEAFF. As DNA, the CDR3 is TGTGCCTGGAGCCTAGACAGGAACACTGAAGCTTTCTTT.

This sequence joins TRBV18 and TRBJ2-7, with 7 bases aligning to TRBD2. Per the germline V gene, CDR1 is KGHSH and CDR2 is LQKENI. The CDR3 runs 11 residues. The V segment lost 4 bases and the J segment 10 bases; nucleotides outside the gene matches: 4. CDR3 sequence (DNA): TGTGCCAGCTCACAAGGGAGGGATCAGTACTTC. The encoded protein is CASSQGRDQYF.

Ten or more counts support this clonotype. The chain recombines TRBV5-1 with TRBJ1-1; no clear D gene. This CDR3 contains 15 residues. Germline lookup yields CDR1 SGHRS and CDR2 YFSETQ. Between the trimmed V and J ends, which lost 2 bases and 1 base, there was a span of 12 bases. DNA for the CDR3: TGCGCCAGCAGCTTTGGGTTTCGGGAGAACACTGAAGCTTTCTTT. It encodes CASSFGFRENTEAFF.